Listed below are T cell receptor beta chains from one sample, sequenced in a study of blood T cell repertoires in COVID-19. Only in-frame clones appear in the TCRdb table, and some are missing; sequencing was by immunoSEQ multiplex PCR. Seen here are 100,000 to 120,000 clones, roughly four fifths observed once, and the top ten hold roughly 4%. Material: peripheral blood. The receptors were sampled from a woman aged 70-85 years with acute or convalescent COVID-19. Each CDR3 is given with its conserved first and last residue. Each record gives: J gene, V gene, clone size, D gene, CDR3 DNA, CDR3 protein. D genes are given only for firm matches. Clone sizes are given selectively: once, few, many, or a class where the clone is expanded.

j_call: TRBJ1-2; v_call: TRBV19; clone_size: NA; d_call: NA; cdr3_nt: TGTGCCAGTAGTATTGTGAATCAGGGTGGCTACACCTTC; cdr3_aa: CASSIVNQGGYTF
j_call: TRBJ1-1; v_call: TRBV29-1; clone_size: NA; d_call: NA; cdr3_nt: TGCAGCGTTCTAGACACTGAAGCTTTCTTT; cdr3_aa: CSVLDTEAFF
j_call: TRBJ2-2; v_call: TRBV19; clone_size: NA; d_call: NA; cdr3_nt: TGTGCCAGTAAGTCGGAGCGTCAGAGTCCCGGGGAGCTGTTTTTT; cdr3_aa: CASKSERQSPGELFF
j_call: TRBJ2-4; v_call: TRBV28; clone_size: NA; d_call: NA; cdr3_nt: TGTGCCAGCGCATTGGGCCTTGGGGGGAAAGCCAAAAACATTCAGTACTTC; cdr3_aa: CASALGLGGKAKNIQYF
j_call: TRBJ2-2; v_call: TRBV3-1/TRBV3-2; clone_size: NA; d_call: TRBD2; cdr3_nt: TGTGCCAGCAGCTTCCGGGGGGGCCGGGGCACCGGGGAGCTGTTTTTT; cdr3_aa: CASSFRGGRGTGELFF
j_call: TRBJ2-1; v_call: TRBV28; clone_size: NA; d_call: NA; cdr3_nt: TGTGCCAGCAACACGGGAATCAATGAGCAGTTCTTC; cdr3_aa: CASNTGINEQFF
j_call: TRBJ2-1; v_call: TRBV5-1; clone_size: NA; d_call: TRBD2; cdr3_nt: TGCGCCAGCAGCTTGGCTAGCGGGAAGGCCTTTGAGCAGTTCTTC; cdr3_aa: CASSLASGKAFEQFF
j_call: TRBJ2-7; v_call: TRBV28; clone_size: NA; d_call: TRBD2; cdr3_nt: TGTGCCAGCAGAGCCGGGGGGGCCCGTTCCTACGAGCAGTACTTC; cdr3_aa: CASRAGGARSYEQYF
j_call: TRBJ2-1; v_call: TRBV15; clone_size: NA; d_call: NA; cdr3_nt: TGTGCCACCAGCAGTGTAACAGGGTCGCGGGAGCAGTTCTTC; cdr3_aa: CATSSVTGSREQFF
j_call: TRBJ1-3; v_call: TRBV4-1; clone_size: NA; d_call: NA; cdr3_nt: TGCGCCAGCAGCCAGGGAGTGTTCTCTGGAAACACCATATATTTT; cdr3_aa: CASSQGVFSGNTIYF
j_call: TRBJ2-7; v_call: TRBV19; clone_size: once; d_call: NA; cdr3_nt: TGTGCCAGCAAACGGACTATAGGCTCCTACGAGCAGTACTTC; cdr3_aa: CASKRTIGSYEQYF
j_call: TRBJ1-1; v_call: TRBV10-3; clone_size: NA; d_call: NA; cdr3_nt: TGTGCCATCAGTGAGTTCAGGGGGAACACTGAAGCTTTCTTT; cdr3_aa: CAISEFRGNTEAFF
j_call: TRBJ2-2; v_call: TRBV27; clone_size: few; d_call: NA; cdr3_nt: TGTGCCAGCAGTTTAGAGTCACAGATCACCGGGGAGCTGTTTTTT; cdr3_aa: CASSLESQITGELFF
j_call: TRBJ1-1; v_call: TRBV29-1; clone_size: once; d_call: TRBD1; cdr3_nt: TGCAGCATTGGGACAGGCAACACTGAAGCTTTCTTT; cdr3_aa: CSIGTGNTEAFF
j_call: TRBJ2-7; v_call: TRBV28; clone_size: few; d_call: NA; cdr3_nt: TGTGCCAGCAGTTTTGGGGCGTACGAGCAGTACTTC; cdr3_aa: CASSFGAYEQYF
j_call: TRBJ2-1; v_call: TRBV6-5; clone_size: few; d_call: TRBD1; cdr3_nt: TGTGCCAGCAGTTACCGGACAGGCACCGCGGGCGATGAGCAGTTCTTC; cdr3_aa: CASSYRTGTAGDEQFF
j_call: TRBJ1-2; v_call: TRBV6-5; clone_size: NA; d_call: TRBD1; cdr3_nt: TGTGCCAGCAGTTACTCGAAAGGGGGCGACTATGGCTACACCTTC; cdr3_aa: CASSYSKGGDYGYTF
j_call: TRBJ1-5; v_call: TRBV28; clone_size: NA; d_call: TRBD1; cdr3_nt: TGTGCCAGCAGTTTGGACAGGGGGCTTGATCAGCCCCAGCATTTT; cdr3_aa: CASSLDRGLDQPQHF
j_call: TRBJ1-1; v_call: TRBV14; clone_size: NA; d_call: NA; cdr3_nt: TGTGCCAGCAGCCAAGAGGAGGTCACTGAAGCTTTCTTT; cdr3_aa: CASSQEEVTEAFF
j_call: TRBJ2-5; v_call: TRBV2; clone_size: NA; d_call: TRBD2; cdr3_nt: TGTGCCAGCAGCCCAGAACGGACTAGCGGGGGCTTGATGACCCAGTACTTC; cdr3_aa: CASSPERTSGGLMTQYF